The 32 T cell receptor delta chains listed next were all sequenced from one sample in a study of Vδ1+ human thymocytes. These TCRs are of unknown antigen specificity. General observations from the study: Thymic TRG and TRD repertoires appeared highly polyclonal.

RNA was extracted from the cells and then reverse transcribed. Pooled V-gene forward primers with one constant-region reverse primer generated the CDR3 amplicons by multiplex PCR. TCRdb re-called the multiplex PCR reads with CATT. The sample shows about 75,000 delta-chain clones, 30% to 45% of them seen only once. Sample: Vdelta1+ gamma-delta thymocytes from the thymus. Specified subset: FACS-sorted CD3+ TCRalphabeta- TCRVdelta1+ TCRVdelta2- thymocytes. These receptors came from a boy under three years old who had congenital heart surgery.

V usage is TRDV1 and J usage is TRDJ1; D is possibly TRDD3 (6 bases). Trimming pared 6 bases from V and 6 bases from J, leaving 32 bases between. Germline lookup yields CDR1 TSWWSYY and CDR2 QGS. The CDR3 spans 19 residues. CDR3: CALGRSEAGGDLEWNKLIF. DNA of the CDR3: TGTGCTCTTGGAAGAAGCGAGGCTGGAGGGGATCTCGAATGGAATAAACTCATCTTT.

There are a few counts of this clone. The chain joins TRDV1 to TRDJ1, with 8 bases identical to TRDD3. There are 18 residues in the CDR3. Trimming took 5 bases from V and 4 from J; bases not matched to a gene: 18. The V gene's germline CDR1 is TSWWSYY and CDR2 QGS. The CDR3 reads CALGKVLRGGIVNDKLIF. Here the CDR3 DNA reads TGTGCTCTTGGGAAGGTATTACGAGGGGGGATAGTGAACGATAAACTCATCTTT.

As for this clone: Germline is not matched at one junction end, which may reflect a read error. The chain combines TRDV1 with TRDJ1; 7 bases line up with TRDD2. Germline assignment: CDR1 TSWWSYY and CDR2 QGS. The CDR3 contains 15 residues. DNA of the CDR3: TGTGCTCTTGGGGAATTCAATTCCTACGTCCATAAATTCATCTTT. It is translated as CALGEFNSYVHKFIF.

As to this clone: Other DNA sequences in the same sample also yield this CDR3. This chain links TRDV1 with TRDJ1; 12 bases are shared with TRDD3. V shed 3 bases and J 0 bases; nucleotides not matched to a gene: 29. The germline V gene has CDR1 TSWWSYY and CDR2 QGS. The CDR3 loop spans 25 amino acids. CDR3 region: CALGDPEGLLPCTGGYSPYTDKLIF. DNA for the CDR3: TGTGCTCTTGGGGACCCAGAGGGCCTTCTTCCTTGTACTGGGGGATACTCCCCCTACACCGATAAACTCATCTTT.

This clone was found a few times. The same CDR3 arises from other DNA sequences in this sample as well. The rearrangement uses TRDV1 and TRDJ1, with D tentatively TRDD3 (6 bases). The CDR3 runs 20 residues. The V and J ends lost 1 base and 0 bases respectively, with 24 bases between them. CDR1 and CDR2 (germline): TSWWSYY, QGS. The CDR3 loop is CALGEPFSSAGDSYTDKLIF. CDR3 nucleotide sequence: TGTGCTCTTGGGGAACCCTTTTCCAGTGCTGGGGATTCGTACACCGATAAACTCATCTTT.

Notes on this clone: Compared with germline, one end of the junction differs, possibly owing to a read error. The V and J genes are TRDV1 and TRDJ1, with 8 bases matching TRDD3. The CDR3 contains 19 residues. Germline V gives CDR1 TSWWSYY, CDR2 QGS. The DNA for the CDR3 is TGTGCTCTTGGGTCTCCATTCCCCCACTGGGGGGGTCACACCGATGAACTCATCTTT. This encodes CALGSPFPHWGGHTDELIF.

This clone was found a few times. This rearrangement joins TRDV1 to TRDJ1; D gene unclear. CDR1 is TSWWSYY and CDR2 is QGS in the germline V gene. The length of the CDR3 is 16 residues. V lost 4 bases and J 1 base, leaving 16 bases between the germline ends. The CDR3 coding sequence is TGTGCTCTTGGGGCCCCGATTACTGCCCTCACCGATAAACTCATCTTT. It is translated as CALGAPITALTDKLIF.

This clone occurred a few times. This rearrangement joins TRDV1 to TRDJ1, with 10 bases lining up with TRDD3. The CDR3 is made up of 23 amino acids. V gave up 4 bases and J gave up 1 base; unmatched junction bases: 27. Germline CDR1 and CDR2: TSWWSYY and QGS. This chain's CDR3 is CALGVTLSSYAWGISRVTDKLIF. CDR3 nucleotide sequence: TGTGCTCTTGGGGTCACGCTCTCTTCCTACGCCTGGGGGATATCCCGGGTCACCGATAAACTCATCTTT.

The V call is TRDV1, the J call TRDJ1, with 8 bases identical to TRDD3. Unmatched junction bases numbered 18, after V lost 0 bases and J lost 3 bases. This CDR3 region has 20 residues. The V gene's germline CDR1 is TSWWSYY and CDR2 QGS. DNA of the CDR3: TGTGCTCTTGGGGAACTTCGAGTTACGCTACTCTGGGGATACTCCGATAAACTCATCTTT. It yields the protein CALGELRVTLLWGYSDKLIF.

In the case of this clone: The same CDR3 can be traced to other DNA sequences in this sample. V usage is TRDV1 and J usage is TRDJ1; 12 bases line up with TRDD3. This CDR3 spans 20 amino acids. Germline lookup yields CDR1 TSWWSYY and CDR2 QGS. With V trimmed by 0 bases and J by 3 bases, 14 bases remained unmatched. CDR3 amino acids: CALGELGPLLGDTFADKLIF. For the CDR3, the DNA is TGTGCTCTTGGGGAACTTGGCCCTCTACTGGGGGATACCTTCGCCGATAAACTCATCTTT.

As for this clone: Other DNA sequences within the sample encode an identical CDR3. This chain uses TRDV1 with TRDJ1; 11 positions agree with TRDD3. Germline V gene lookup returns CDR1 TSWWSYY and CDR2 QGS. The CDR3 is 21 amino acids. Trimming removed 0 bases from V and 0 bases from J; junction bases left unmatched: 15. As DNA, the CDR3 is TGTGCTCTTGGGGAACTCTGGGACTACTGGGGGATAGGGGGAGACACCGATAAACTCATCTTT. Translated: CALGELWDYWGIGGDTDKLIF.

In this sample, this clone turned up a few times. The V call is TRDV1, the J call TRDJ1; D is unclear. The CDR3 has 20 residues. V lost 0 bases and J lost 0, with 23 bases in between. Germline V lookup: CDR1 TSWWSYY, CDR2 QGS. CDR3 amino acids: CALGELGRAARKPYTDKLIF. The CDR3 DNA sequence: TGTGCTCTTGGGGAACTAGGTAGAGCGGCCAGAAAACCCTACACCGATAAACTCATCTTT.

This chain links TRDV2 with TRDJ1; 10 bases match TRDD3. This CDR3 region has 18 residues. Trimming took 0 bases from V and 0 from J; bases not matched to a gene: 9. Germline V gene lookup returns CDR1 GEAIGNYY and CDR2 EKD. The DNA for the CDR3 is TGTGCCTGTGACACCGGCCACTGGGGGATTCCGGACACCGATAAACTCATCTTT. Amino acids: CACDTGHWGIPDTDKLIF.

This clone was seen more than once but under ten times. This chain uses TRDV1 with TRDJ1, with 7 bases lining up with TRDD3. Germline CDR1 TSWWSYY, CDR2 QGS. Germline trimming cut 0 bases from V and 0 bases from J; bases unmatched to any gene: 10. The CDR3 contains 18 residues. The CDR3 sequence is CALGELPPLLGYTDKLIF. The CDR3 DNA reads TGTGCTCTTGGGGAACTTCCGCCCTTACTGGGGTACACCGATAAACTCATCTTT.

V is TRDV1 and J is TRDJ1, with TRDD3 matching 8 bases. The CDR3 is made up of 18 amino acids. CDR1 is TSWWSYY, CDR2 QGS, per germline. After removal of 0 bases from V and 0 bases from J, the junction contained 9 bases not matched to a gene. The CDR3: CALGELARNWGHTDKLIF. CDR3 nucleotides: TGTGCTCTTGGGGAACTAGCCCGTAACTGGGGGCACACCGATAAACTCATCTTT.

The J gene is TRDJ1, the V gene TRDV1; 13 bases are shared with TRDD3. This CDR3 region has 22 residues. V trimming: 0 bases; J trimming: 2 bases; junction bases outside the gene matches: 18. Germline V gene lookup returns CDR1 TSWWSYY and CDR2 QGS. The CDR3 spells CALGELVLMANWGIRRTDKLIF. The CDR3 bases are TGTGCTCTTGGGGAACTAGTTTTAATGGCGAACTGGGGGATACGAAGGACCGATAAACTCATCTTT.

A note on this clone: Additional DNA sequences in this sample encode the identical CDR3. The rearrangement links TRDV1 to TRDJ1, with D hard to call. This CDR3 region has 17 residues. The V end was cut by 0 bases, the J end by 1 base, with 15 bases between. Germline CDR1 and CDR2: TSWWSYY and QGS. The CDR3 region is CALGELAGNGPTDKLIF. The CDR3 DNA is TGTGCTCTTGGGGAACTAGCCGGAAACGGTCCCACCGATAAACTCATCTTT.

The chain links TRDV1 to TRDJ1, with D unresolved. Germline V gene lookup returns CDR1 TSWWSYY and CDR2 QGS. Trimming removed 0 bases from V and 0 bases from J, with 20 bases in between. The CDR3 consists of 19 residues. CDR3 bases: TGTGCTCTTGGGGAACTTAAGGCCCCCCTCCTGCCGTACACCGATAAACTCATCTTT. Amino acid sequence: CALGELKAPLLPYTDKLIF.

The V and J genes are TRDV1 and TRDJ1, with D possibly matching TRDD3 (7 bases). V was pared by 4 bases and J by 2 bases, with 29 bases between. Germline CDR1 is TSWWSYY and CDR2 is QGS. The CDR3 totals 20 residues. The CDR3 is CALGAHLPPWGPCSTDKLIF. DNA of the CDR3: TGTGCTCTTGGGGCTCACCTTCCCCCCTGGGGGCCCTGCTCGACCGATAAACTCATCTTT.

This clone was picked up a small number of times. The V call is TRDV1, the J call TRDJ1; TRDD3 aligns across 8 bases. CDR3 length equals 21 residues. The germline gives CDR1 TSWWSYY, CDR2 QGS. Trimming at V came to 0 bases and at J to 3 bases, leaving 21 bases not matched to a gene. Here the CDR3 reads CALGELGVSPTFWGIADKLIF. CDR3 DNA: TGTGCTCTTGGGGAACTAGGGGTTTCTCCTACGTTTTGGGGGATCGCCGATAAACTCATCTTT.

The table lists this clone with a count of one. This rearrangement joins TRDV1 to TRDJ1; tentatively, D is TRDD2 (6 bases). The ends were cut back, 4 bases at V and 3 bases at J, with 18 bases in the middle. CDR1 is TSWWSYY and CDR2 is QGS in the germline V gene. The CDR3 is 16 amino acids. The CDR3 coding sequence is TGTGCTCTTGGGGCGCGGGCCTTCCCTGAGGCCGATAAACTCATCTTT. It codes for CALGARAFPEADKLIF.

In its sample, this clone was seen a few times. This chain uses TRDV1 with TRDJ1; 8 bases line up with TRDD3. CDR1 and CDR2 from the germline V gene are TSWWSYY and QGS. Trimming took 2 bases from V and 6 from J; bases not matched to a gene: 14. The CDR3 is 17 residues long. CDR3 residues: CALGEIWDTLGTYKLIF. DNA of the CDR3: TGTGCTCTTGGGGAAATTTGGGATACGCTGGGGACGTATAAACTCATCTTT.

The chain employs TRDV1 and TRDJ1; TRDD3 matches 7 bases. The CDR3 covers 22 residues. V lost 3 bases and J lost 2; bases outside the gene matches: 27. CDR1 TSWWSYY and CDR2 QGS come from the germline V gene. CDR3: CALGEEPTLRWGPTMDTDKLIF. DNA of the CDR3: TGTGCTCTTGGGGAGGAACCAACCCTTCGCTGGGGGCCAACTATGGATACCGATAAACTCATCTTT.

This clone has only a few counts. V is TRDV1 and J is TRDJ1; possibly TRDD3 for D (6 bases). CDR1 and CDR2 (germline): TSWWSYY, QGS. This CDR3 contains 25 residues. Trimming cost V 2 bases and J 0 bases, with 40 bases left between them. The CDR3 nucleotides read TGTGCTCTTGGGGAATTCAGGGGTCCTGCCAGATACCCTGGGGTTCAGAGGGTATACACCGATAAACTCATCTTT. This sequence encodes CALGEFRGPARYPGVQRVYTDKLIF.

This sequence joins TRDV1 and TRDJ1; D uncertain. From germline, CDR1 is TSWWSYY and CDR2 QGS. V gave up 1 base and J gave up 1 base, with 16 bases separating them. CDR3 length: 17 amino acids. CDR3: CALGEPPRQKPTDKLIF. CDR3 nucleotide sequence: TGTGCTCTTGGGGAACCCCCCCGGCAGAAACCCACCGATAAACTCATCTTT.

This clone came up a few times. The chain recombines TRDV1 with TRDJ1, with no clear D. CDR3 size: 18 residues. V was trimmed by 4 bases and J by 0 bases, leaving 21 bases between them. Germline CDR1 and CDR2: TSWWSYY and QGS. The CDR3 sequence: CALGAGPTSHVYTDKLIF. CDR3 DNA sequence: TGTGCTCTTGGGGCCGGCCCAACGTCCCACGTGTACACCGATAAACTCATCTTT.

The chain has TRDV1 and TRDJ1, with D possibly being TRDD3 (6 bases). The V gene lost 5 bases and the J gene lost 2 bases, with 30 bases spanning the gap. This CDR3 is built from 20 residues. Germline V gene sequence: CDR1 TSWWSYY, CDR2 QGS. The DNA for the CDR3 is TGTGCTCTTGGGACCTATCAAGCCTGGGGCCCTAGTTTGGGGACCGATAAACTCATCTTT. It specifies CALGTYQAWGPSLGTDKLIF.

The rearrangement links TRDV1 to TRDJ1; TRDD3 agrees at 12 bases. From germline, CDR1 is TSWWSYY and CDR2 QGS. The length of the CDR3 is 20 residues. V gave up 3 bases and J gave up 4 bases; unmatched junction bases: 18. CDR3 coding DNA: TGTGCTCTTGGGGACCATCTTGACCGATACTGGGGGATACCGGTCGATAAACTCATCTTT. Protein product: CALGDHLDRYWGIPVDKLIF.

V and J are TRDV1 and TRDJ1, with D perhaps matching TRDD2 or TRDD3 (8 bases each). Germline V CDR1 and CDR2: TSWWSYY, QGS. Trimming left V 4 bases short and J 0 bases short, with 33 bases between. This CDR3 region has 22 residues. CDR3 protein: CALGVPSSYLGYGAYHTDKLIF. The CDR3 region has the DNA TGTGCTCTTGGGGTCCCTTCTTCCTACCTGGGATACGGGGCCTACCACACCGATAAACTCATCTTT.

V usage is TRDV1 and J usage is TRDJ1; D perhaps matches TRDD2 (6 bases). In germline, CDR1 is TSWWSYY, CDR2 QGS. The V gene lost 1 base and the J gene lost 0 bases, with 30 bases spanning the gap. The length of the CDR3 is 22 residues. CDR3 residues: CALGERVAFPYWRRVYTDKLIF. The CDR3, as DNA: TGTGCTCTTGGGGAACGAGTGGCCTTCCCGTACTGGAGGCGGGTTTACACCGATAAACTCATCTTT.

About this clone itself: A read error may produce the germline difference seen at one junction end. The chain combines TRDV1 with TRDJ1, with 11 bases aligning to TRDD3. The CDR3 runs 21 residues. Per germline, CDR1 TSWWSYY and CDR2 QGS. Written as DNA, the CDR3 is TGTGCTCTCGGGGACCCTCCTTCCTACCCATTGGGGGATACGGGTTCAGGTAAACTCATCTTT. This encodes CALGDPPSYPLGDTGSGKLIF.

This chain uses TRDV1 with TRDJ1, with a weak D call TRDD3 (5 bases). V lost 0 bases and J lost 4, with 18 bases in between. The CDR3 is 17 amino acids. The germline CDR1 and CDR2 sequences are TSWWSYY and QGS. The CDR3 loop reads CALGELNRAGRVDKLIF. CDR3 nucleotides: TGTGCTCTTGGGGAACTAAACCGGGCTGGGCGGGTCGATAAACTCATCTTT.